This T cell receptor (beta chain) appears in the sequencing data of a study of shared clonotypes between healthy human individuals. Only Caucasian adults living in Nashville, Tennessee made up the donor group. Findings of the study overall: Between several donors, naive CD4 clonotypes were shared at a level of about 5%. In this cohort, only blood was sampled, and tissue repertoires likely differ. Memory subsets generally showed lower estimated richness than naive subsets.

On this clone itself: Its antigen is not known.

Sequencing was performed with immunoSEQ multiplex PCR; in TCRdb, only in-frame clones are kept and a portion is missing. The sample lists about 1 million clones, roughly 80% seen once, with 1.4% to 1.5% in the top ten. The receptor was derived from a young man in good health. The sequencing input was memory CD4+ T cells sorted from blood. Described subset: CD45RA-negative fraction.

CDR3 DNA: TGTGCCAGCACTGAGACAGGGGAGAGGGAGCAGTTCTTC. Amino acid sequence: CASTETGEREQFF. The chain links TRBV21-1 to TRBJ2-1; TRBD1 is taken as the D call from the table, unchecked against the DNA. TRBV21-1 is listed as a pseudogene. This CDR3 spans 13 amino acids.